These 18 T cell receptor beta chains share one sample of origin, sequenced in a study of blood T cell repertoires in COVID-19. TCRdb's copy holds only in-frame clones and misses some; the assay was immunoSEQ multiplex PCR. This table holds over 200,000 clones, around 87% found once. Sequenced: peripheral blood. All receptors derive from a man in his 60s who had recovered from COVID-19.

This chain joins TRBV19 and TRBJ2-3; D might be TRBD1 (5 bases). Trimming removed 3 bases at V and 2 bases at J, with 9 bases between. Germline loops: CDR1 LNHDA, CDR2 SQIVND (reference sequence). The CDR3 runs 14 residues. The DNA for the CDR3 is TGTGCCAGTAGTATTGGGGCCCCCACAGATACGCAGTATTTT. Translating gives CASSIGAPTDTQYF.

CDR3 loop: CASSQVGSIYGYTF. The CDR3 DNA follows: TGTGCCAGCAGCCAAGTCGGGTCCATCTATGGCTACACCTTC. The V gene is TRBV14, the J gene TRBJ1-2; the D is unclear. Germline V lookup: CDR1 SGHDN, CDR2 FVKESK. Between the trimmed V and J ends, which lost 1 base and 4 bases, there was a span of 10 bases. There are 14 residues in the CDR3.

This chain joins TRBV5-1 and TRBJ2-1, with TRBD1 matching over 9 bases. The germline V gene encodes CDR1 SGHRS and CDR2 YFSETQ. Trimming at V came to 2 bases and at J to 5 bases, leaving 8 bases not matched to a gene. CDR3 size: 16 residues. The CDR3: CASSLDLGQGNNEQFF. The CDR3 nucleotides are TGCGCCAGCAGCTTAGATCTGGGACAGGGTAACAATGAGCAGTTCTTC.

V is TRBV28 and J is TRBJ2-1; D is unclear. This CDR3 has 12 amino acids. The germline V gene has CDR1 MDHEN and CDR2 SYDVKM. Trimming stripped 5 bases from V and 5 bases from J, with 7 bases between. The CDR3 is CASSETDNEQFF. CDR3 coding DNA: TGTGCCAGCAGTGAAACAGACAATGAGCAGTTCTTC. The variable domain in full, completed from reference TRBV28 and TRBJ2-1, reads DVKVTQSSRYLVKRTGEKVFLECVQDMDHENMFWYRQDPGLGLRLIYFSYDVKMKEKGDIPEGYSVSREKKERFSLILESASTNQTSMYLCASSETDNEQFFGPGTRLTVL.

The V gene is TRBV24-1, the J gene TRBJ1-2, with TRBD1 matching 8 bases. This CDR3 has 14 residues. Looked up from germline, CDR1 is KGHDR and CDR2 is SFDVKD. Trimming at V came to 3 bases and at J to 7 bases, leaving 6 bases not matched to a gene. The CDR3 is CATSDAGGRIGYTF. As DNA, the CDR3 is TGTGCCACCAGTGATGCAGGGGGCCGTATTGGCTACACCTTC.

This rearrangement joins TRBV6-5 to TRBJ1-2; TRBD1 matches 10 bases. This CDR3 is built from 14 residues. J was trimmed by 5 bases and V by 2 bases; bases with no gene match: 2. Germline V CDR1 and CDR2: MNHEY, SVGAGI. The CDR3 reads CASSYRTGGYGYTF. CDR3 nucleotide sequence: TGTGCCAGCAGTTACAGGACAGGGGGTTATGGCTACACCTTC.

The chain has TRBV7-3 and TRBJ2-1; 8 bases are shared with TRBD2. The CDR3 sequence is 16 residues long. CDR1 and CDR2 (germline): SGHTA, FQGTGA. The V segment lost 5 bases and the J segment 3 bases; nucleotides outside the gene matches: 9. In DNA form, the CDR3 reads TGTGCCAGCAGCCGATTTACTAGCGGAGACTACAATGAGCAGTTCTTC. Protein product: CASSRFTSGDYNEQFF. The variable domain in full, completed from reference TRBV7-3 and TRBJ2-1, reads GAGVSQTPSNKVTEKGKYVELRCDPISGHTALYWYRQSLGQGPEFLIYFQGTGAADDSGLPNDRFFAVRPEGSVSTLKIQRTERGDSAVYLCASSRFTSGDYNEQFFGPGTRLTVL.

V gene TRBV7-2 combines with J gene TRBJ2-1, with TRBD1 as a possible D gene (6 bases). Germline CDR1 and CDR2: SGHTA and FQGNSA. The V gene lost 3 bases and the J gene lost 7 bases, with 10 bases spanning the gap. The CDR3 extends over 13 amino acids. The CDR3 here is CASSFQGGNEQFF. The CDR3 nucleotides are TGTGCCAGCAGCTTTCAAGGGGGAAATGAGCAGTTCTTC.

The chain has TRBV5-4 and TRBJ1-6, with 10 bases aligning to TRBD1. Germline V gene lookup returns CDR1 SGHNT and CDR2 YYREEE (reference sequence). The CDR3 is 17 residues long. V gave up 3 bases and J gave up 4 bases; unmatched junction bases: 7. The CDR3 reads CASSSRDRGPYNSPLHF. CDR3 sequence (DNA): TGTGCCAGCAGCTCCCGGGACAGGGGACCATATAATTCACCCCTCCACTTT.

The CDR3 DNA is TGTGCCAGCAGCTTATCGACAGGGGGAGAAGGGCAGTACTTC. It codes for CASSLSTGGEGQYF. This sequence joins TRBV7-2 and TRBJ2-7, with TRBD1 matching 9 bases. The V gene's germline CDR1 is SGHTA and CDR2 FQGNSA. After removal of 2 bases from V and 9 bases from J, the junction contained 8 bases not matched to a gene. This CDR3 spans 14 amino acids.

This chain links TRBV7-6 with TRBJ2-7; a weak D match, TRBD1 (6 bases). V lost 0 bases to trimming and J lost 2 bases, with 17 bases between them. This CDR3 region has 17 residues. Germline loops: CDR1 SGHVS, CDR2 FNYEAQ. The CDR3 is CASSLALPQGTPYEQYF. The CDR3 DNA sequence: TGTGCCAGCAGCTTAGCGCTACCTCAGGGGACCCCCTACGAGCAGTACTTC. The variable domain in full, with the rest retrieved from reference TRBV7-6 and TRBJ2-7, is GAGVSQSPRYKVTKRGQDVALRCDPISGHVSLYWYRQALGQGPEFLTYFNYEAQQDKSGLPNDRFSAERPEGSISTLTIQRTEQRDSAMYRCASSLALPQGTPYEQYFGPGTRLTVT.

This chain uses TRBV7-2 with TRBJ1-6; D remains unclear. The germline V gene encodes CDR1 SGHTA and CDR2 FQGNSA. This CDR3 has 13 amino acids. V was trimmed by 5 bases and J by 7 bases, leaving 9 bases between them. The CDR3 is CASSQRLNSPLHF. The CDR3, as DNA: TGTGCCAGCAGCCAGCGTCTCAATTCACCCCTCCACTTT.

The V call is TRBV9, the J call TRBJ2-1, with 10 bases lining up with TRBD2. In germline, CDR1 is SGDLS, CDR2 YYNGEE. The CDR3 runs 16 residues. J lost 9 bases, V lost 0 bases, and 9 bases had no gene match. The CDR3 loop reads CASSVAPAGGLCEQFF. The CDR3, as DNA: TGTGCCAGCAGCGTAGCTCCAGCGGGAGGGTTATGTGAGCAGTTCTTC.

The V and J genes are TRBV30 and TRBJ2-2; 9 positions agree with TRBD2. Germline CDR1 GTSNPN, CDR2 SVGIG (reference sequence). This CDR3 spans 15 amino acids. V trimming: 5 bases; J trimming: 0 bases; junction bases outside the gene matches: 4. This chain's CDR3 is CAWPGGGANTGELFF. The CDR3 region has the DNA TGTGCCTGGCCGGGCGGGGGGGCGAACACCGGGGAGCTGTTTTTT.

There are a few counts of this clone. The J gene is TRBJ1-6, the V gene TRBV27; a possible D gene is TRBD1 (5 bases). Between the trimmed V and J ends, which lost 4 bases and 7 bases, there was a span of 14 bases. The CDR3 is made up of 15 amino acids. Germline V gives CDR1 MNHEY, CDR2 SMNVEV (reference sequence). The CDR3 loop reads CASSSPGGTNSPLHF. The CDR3 DNA reads TGTGCCAGCAGTTCCCCGGGGGGGACGAATTCACCCCTCCACTTT.

V is TRBV9 and J is TRBJ2-1; 11 nucleotides align to TRBD2. CDR1 and CDR2 (germline): SGDLS, YYNGEE. J was trimmed by 5 bases and V by 3 bases; bases with no gene match: 13. This CDR3 has 18 residues. The CDR3 DNA is TGTGCCAGCAGCGGCCCACGTCCCCTAGCGGGAGGAAACAATGAGCAGTTCTTC. Its protein is CASSGPRPLAGGNNEQFF.

J is TRBJ1-5 and V is TRBV27, with TRBD1 matching over 8 bases. V trimming: 5 bases; J trimming: 10 bases; junction bases outside the gene matches: 10. The CDR3 runs to 14 residues. Germline values: CDR1 MNHEY, CDR2 SMNVEV (reference sequence). The CDR3 protein is CASSPGTGPVPQHF. The CDR3 DNA is TGTGCCAGCAGTCCCGGGACAGGCCCCGTCCCCCAGCATTTT.

The chain combines TRBV9 with TRBJ1-3, with TRBD1 matching 8 bases. In germline, CDR1 is SGDLS, CDR2 YYNGEE. Trimming took 0 bases from V and 7 from J; bases not matched to a gene: 6. CDR3 length: 15 residues. Here the CDR3 reads CASSVAAGGLNTIYF. DNA of the CDR3: TGTGCCAGCAGCGTAGCGGCAGGGGGCCTCAACACCATATATTTT.